This TCR beta chain was found in a study of blood T cell repertoires in COVID-19. Whole-study context: Samples representing acute and convalescent COVID-19 were sourced from the United States, Italy and Spain.

TCRdb keeps only in-frame clones here, not all; method: immunoSEQ multiplex PCR. This sample has a few hundred thousand clones, with roughly 85% found just once. This clone was detected a few times. CDR3 length equals 13 residues. CDR1 MNHEY and CDR2 SMNVEV come from the germline V gene (reference sequence). Trimming left V 3 bases short and J 5 bases short, with 7 bases between. Specimen: peripheral blood. The TCR comes from a man aged 60 to 75 who had recovered from COVID-19. V is TRBV27 and J is TRBJ2-2, with D uncertain. The CDR3 nucleotides are TGTGCCAGCAGTTTGGGCAGGACCGGGGAGCTGTTTTTT. Residues: CASSLGRTGELFF.